A selection of T cell receptor beta chains follows, all from one sample in a study of blood T cell repertoires in COVID-19. Sequencing used immunoSEQ multiplex PCR; TCRdb keeps in-frame clones, though not all of them. The sample records 45,000 or so clones, roughly 73% being singletons. The sequencing input was peripheral blood. The origin of the receptors is a man at least 80 years old with acute or convalescent COVID-19. CDR3s include the opening cysteine and the closing phenylalanine or tryptophan. D genes are given only for firm matches. A row's size may be missing; if present it is once, few, many or a size class.

D gene: TRBD2; J gene: TRBJ2-1; V gene: TRBV7-2; clone size: few; CDR3 protein: CASSLGLAGGHEQFF; CDR3 DNA: TGTGCCAGCAGCTTGGGACTAGCGGGAGGGCATGAGCAGTTCTTC
D gene: TRBD2; J gene: TRBJ2-1; V gene: TRBV11-1; clone size: .; CDR3 protein: CASRKGGGYNEQFF; CDR3 DNA: TGTGCCAGCCGGAAGGGCGGGGGGTACAATGAGCAGTTCTTC
D gene: TRBD2; J gene: TRBJ2-1; V gene: TRBV27; clone size: .; CDR3 protein: CASSFRTPPGLAAQLEQFF; CDR3 DNA: TGTGCCAGCAGTTTCCGGACCCCACCGGGACTAGCGGCCCAATTGGAGCAGTTCTTC
D gene: .; J gene: TRBJ1-3; V gene: TRBV11-2; clone size: .; CDR3 protein: CASSGQSSGNTIYF; CDR3 DNA: TGTGCCAGCAGTGGACAGAGCTCTGGAAACACCATATATTTT
D gene: TRBD1; J gene: TRBJ1-2; V gene: TRBV7-8; clone size: .; CDR3 protein: CASSLGALTGGEGYTF; CDR3 DNA: TGTGCCAGCAGCTTAGGAGCCCTCACAGGGGGCGAAGGCTACACCTTC
D gene: .; J gene: TRBJ2-5; V gene: TRBV24-1; clone size: few; CDR3 protein: CATSDPKTGQETQYF; CDR3 DNA: TGTGCCACCAGTGATCCTAAGACAGGTCAAGAGACCCAGTACTTC
D gene: .; J gene: TRBJ1-4; V gene: TRBV6-5; clone size: .; CDR3 protein: CASAQGEKLFF; CDR3 DNA: TGTGCCAGCGCCCAGGGAGAAAAACTGTTTTTT
D gene: .; J gene: TRBJ2-7; V gene: TRBV5-1; clone size: .; CDR3 protein: CASSLAADTYEQYF; CDR3 DNA: TGCGCCAGCAGCTTGGCGGCGGATACCTACGAGCAGTACTTC
D gene: .; J gene: TRBJ1-2; V gene: TRBV28; clone size: .; CDR3 protein: CASSSEQGYGYTF; CDR3 DNA: TGTGCCAGCAGTTCGGAGCAGGGATATGGCTACACCTTC
D gene: .; J gene: TRBJ2-7; V gene: TRBV29-1; clone size: .; CDR3 protein: CSVAGSVGARGEQYF; CDR3 DNA: TGCAGCGTTGCGGGGTCGGTAGGGGCGCGGGGCGAGCAGTACTTC
D gene: .; J gene: TRBJ1-1; V gene: TRBV19; clone size: .; CDR3 protein: CASRGGLNKNTEAFF; CDR3 DNA: TGTGCCAGTAGAGGAGGGCTGAATAAAAACACTGAAGCTTTCTTT
D gene: .; J gene: TRBJ2-1; V gene: TRBV6-5; clone size: .; CDR3 protein: CASSYRRGSSYNEQFF; CDR3 DNA: TGTGCCAGCAGTTATCGGCGTGGGAGCTCCTACAATGAGCAGTTCTTC
D gene: TRBD1; J gene: TRBJ1-1; V gene: TRBV28; clone size: few; CDR3 protein: CASTSRGRGTEAFF; CDR3 DNA: TGTGCCAGCACGTCCAGGGGGCGGGGGACTGAAGCTTTCTTT
D gene: .; J gene: TRBJ2-7; V gene: TRBV2; clone size: .; CDR3 protein: CASSDRTAYEQYF; CDR3 DNA: TGTGCCAGCAGTGACAGGACTGCCTACGAGCAGTACTTC
D gene: TRBD2; J gene: TRBJ2-1; V gene: TRBV3-1/TRBV3-2; clone size: .; CDR3 protein: CASGAGGGGRTGEQFF; CDR3 DNA: TGTGCCAGTGGGGCGGGAGGCGGAGGGAGAACGGGTGAGCAGTTCTTC
D gene: TRBD1; J gene: TRBJ2-1; V gene: TRBV7-9; clone size: .; CDR3 protein: CASSLRGHEQFF; CDR3 DNA: TGTGCCAGCAGCTTAAGGGGGCATGAGCAGTTCTTC